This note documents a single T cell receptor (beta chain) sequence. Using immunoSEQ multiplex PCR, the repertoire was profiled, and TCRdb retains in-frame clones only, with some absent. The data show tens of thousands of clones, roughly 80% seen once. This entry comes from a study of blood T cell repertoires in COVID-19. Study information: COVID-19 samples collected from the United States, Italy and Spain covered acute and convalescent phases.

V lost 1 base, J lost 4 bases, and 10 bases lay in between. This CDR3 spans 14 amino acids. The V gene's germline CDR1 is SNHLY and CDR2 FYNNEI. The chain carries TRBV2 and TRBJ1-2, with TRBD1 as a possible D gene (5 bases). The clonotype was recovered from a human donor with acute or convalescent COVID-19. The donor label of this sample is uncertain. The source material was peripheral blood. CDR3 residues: CASSEEGPGYGYTF. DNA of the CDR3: TGTGCCAGCAGTGAAGAGGGGCCGGGCTATGGCTACACCTTC.